The source of this T cell receptor (beta chain) is a study of technical replicates of blood from several donors. Here immunoSEQ multiplex PCR was the method, and the copy in TCRdb shows in-frame clones only, minus some. This table has approximately 81,000 clones, roughly 77% appearing once. The sample was PBMCs. The source is a human donor in good health. Some clones in this sample may be carry-over from other donors' samples.

The CDR3 here is CASSVGQGGNYGYTF. In DNA, the CDR3 is TGTGCCAGCAGCGTAGGACAGGGTGGGAACTATGGCTACACCTTC. The rearrangement uses TRBV9 and TRBJ1-2; 7 bases align to TRBD1. This CDR3 is 15 amino acids long. Per germline, CDR1 SGDLS and CDR2 YYNGEE. V shed 0 bases and J 2 bases; nucleotides not matched to a gene: 4.